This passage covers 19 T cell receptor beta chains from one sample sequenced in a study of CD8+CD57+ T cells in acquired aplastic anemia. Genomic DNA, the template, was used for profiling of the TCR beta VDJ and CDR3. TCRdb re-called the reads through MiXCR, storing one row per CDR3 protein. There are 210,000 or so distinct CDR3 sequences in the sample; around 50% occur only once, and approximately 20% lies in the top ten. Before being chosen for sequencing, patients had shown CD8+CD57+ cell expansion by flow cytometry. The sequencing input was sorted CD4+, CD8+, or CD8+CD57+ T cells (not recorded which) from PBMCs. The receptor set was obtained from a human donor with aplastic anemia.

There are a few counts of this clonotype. This CDR3 is CASNFARVQSLYEQYF. CDR3 coding DNA: TGTGCCAGCAACTTCGCCCGGGTCCAATCCCTCTACGAGCAGTACTTC. V and J are TRBV6-6 and TRBJ2-7; D is uncertain. CDR1 and CDR2 (germline): MNHNY, SVGAGI (reference sequence). The V and J ends lost 7 bases and 3 bases respectively, with 22 bases between them. The CDR3 spans 16 residues.

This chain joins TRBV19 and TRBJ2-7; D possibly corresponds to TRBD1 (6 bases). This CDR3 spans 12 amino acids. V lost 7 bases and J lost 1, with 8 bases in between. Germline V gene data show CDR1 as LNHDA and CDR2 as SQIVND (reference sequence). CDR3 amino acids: CASTTGSYEQYF. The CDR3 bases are TGTGCCAGTACCACAGGGTCCTACGAGCAGTACTTC.

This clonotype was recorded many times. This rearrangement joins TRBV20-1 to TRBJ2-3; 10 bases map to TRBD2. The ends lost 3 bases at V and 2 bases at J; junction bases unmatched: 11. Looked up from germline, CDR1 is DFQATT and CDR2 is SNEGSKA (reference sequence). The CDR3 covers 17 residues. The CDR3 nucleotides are TGCAGTGCTAGGATCCGAACTAGCGGGACTCACACAGATACGCAGTATTTT. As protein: CSARIRTSGTHTDTQYF.

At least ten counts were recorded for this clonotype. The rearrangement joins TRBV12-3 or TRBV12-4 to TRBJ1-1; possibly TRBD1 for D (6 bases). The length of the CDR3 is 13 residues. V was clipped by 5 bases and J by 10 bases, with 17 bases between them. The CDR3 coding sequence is TGTGCCAGCAGTACGACGACAGGATTGAGAGCTTTCTTT. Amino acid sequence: CASSTTTGLRAFF.

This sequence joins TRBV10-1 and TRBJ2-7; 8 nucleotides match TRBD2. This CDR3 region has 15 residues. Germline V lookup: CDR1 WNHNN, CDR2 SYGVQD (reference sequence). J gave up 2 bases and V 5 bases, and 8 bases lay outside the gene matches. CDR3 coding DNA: TGCGCCAGCAGTCCCACTAGCGGAGCAACCTACGAGCAGTACTTC. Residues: CASSPTSGATYEQYF.

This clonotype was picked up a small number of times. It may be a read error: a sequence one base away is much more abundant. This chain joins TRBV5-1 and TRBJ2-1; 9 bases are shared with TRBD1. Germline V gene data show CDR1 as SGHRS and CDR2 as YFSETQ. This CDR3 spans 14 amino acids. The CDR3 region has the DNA TGCGCCAGCAGCTTGGGGACGACAGGGGGTGAGCAGTCCTTC. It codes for CASSLGTTGGEQSF.

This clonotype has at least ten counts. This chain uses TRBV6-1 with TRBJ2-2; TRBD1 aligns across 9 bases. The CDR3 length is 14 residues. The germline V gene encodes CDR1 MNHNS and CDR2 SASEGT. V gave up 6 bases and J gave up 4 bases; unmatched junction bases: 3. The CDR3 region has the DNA TGTGCCAGCAGGACGGACAGGGGCACCGGGGAGCTGTTTTTT. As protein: CASRTDRGTGELFF.

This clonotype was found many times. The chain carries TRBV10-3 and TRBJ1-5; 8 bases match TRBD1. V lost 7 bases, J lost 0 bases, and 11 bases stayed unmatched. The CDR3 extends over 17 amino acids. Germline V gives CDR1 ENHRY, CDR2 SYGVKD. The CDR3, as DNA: TGTGCCATCAAAACGGGACAGGCCACTTATAGCAATCAGCCCCAGCATTTT. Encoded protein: CAIKTGQATYSNQPQHF.

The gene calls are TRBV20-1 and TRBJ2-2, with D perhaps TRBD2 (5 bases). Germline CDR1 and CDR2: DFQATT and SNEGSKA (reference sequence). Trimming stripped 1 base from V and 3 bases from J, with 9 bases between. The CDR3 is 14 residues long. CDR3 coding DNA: TGCAGTGCTAGAGCGGGGATATACACCGGGGAGCTGTTTTTT. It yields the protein CSARAGIYTGELFF.

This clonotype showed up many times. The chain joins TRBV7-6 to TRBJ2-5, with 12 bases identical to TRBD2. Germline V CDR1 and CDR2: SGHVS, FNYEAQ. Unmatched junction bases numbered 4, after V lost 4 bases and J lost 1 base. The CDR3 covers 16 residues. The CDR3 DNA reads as TGTGCCAGCAGCTCGCGGACTAGCGGGGCCCAAGAGACCCAGTACTTC. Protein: CASSSRTSGAQETQYF.

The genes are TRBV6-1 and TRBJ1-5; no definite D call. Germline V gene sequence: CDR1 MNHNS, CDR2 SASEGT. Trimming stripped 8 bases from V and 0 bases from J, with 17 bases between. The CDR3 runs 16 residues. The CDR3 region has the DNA TGTGCCAGCCAGAAGGAACTTTTGGTTAGCAATCAGCCCCAGCATTTT. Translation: CASQKELLVSNQPQHF.

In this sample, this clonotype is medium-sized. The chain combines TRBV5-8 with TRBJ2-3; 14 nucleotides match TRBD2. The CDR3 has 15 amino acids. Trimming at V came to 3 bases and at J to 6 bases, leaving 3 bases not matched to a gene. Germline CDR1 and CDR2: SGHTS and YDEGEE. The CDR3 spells CASSWTSGGRDTQYF. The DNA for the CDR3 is TGTGCCAGCAGCTGGACTAGCGGGGGGCGGGATACGCAGTATTTT.

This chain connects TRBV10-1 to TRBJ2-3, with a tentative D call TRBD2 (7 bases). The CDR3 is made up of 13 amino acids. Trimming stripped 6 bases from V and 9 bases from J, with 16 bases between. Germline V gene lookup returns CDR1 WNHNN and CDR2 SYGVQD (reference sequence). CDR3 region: CASSGPGGGTQYF. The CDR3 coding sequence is TGCGCCAGCAGCGGTCCTGGGGGGGGCACGCAGTATTTT.

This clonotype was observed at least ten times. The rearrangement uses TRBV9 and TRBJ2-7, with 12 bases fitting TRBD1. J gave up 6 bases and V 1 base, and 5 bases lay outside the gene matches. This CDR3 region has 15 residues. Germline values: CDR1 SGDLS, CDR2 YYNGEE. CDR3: CASSVSGTGGSEQYF. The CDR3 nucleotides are TGTGCCAGCAGCGTATCAGGGACAGGGGGCTCCGAGCAGTACTTC.

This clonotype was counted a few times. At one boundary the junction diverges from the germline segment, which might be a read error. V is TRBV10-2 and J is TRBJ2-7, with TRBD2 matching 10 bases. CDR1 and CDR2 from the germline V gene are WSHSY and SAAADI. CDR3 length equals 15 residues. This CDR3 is CASSYLAGGSYEQNF. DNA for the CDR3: TGCGCCAGCAGTTACTTAGCGGGGGGATCCTACGAGCAGAACTTC.

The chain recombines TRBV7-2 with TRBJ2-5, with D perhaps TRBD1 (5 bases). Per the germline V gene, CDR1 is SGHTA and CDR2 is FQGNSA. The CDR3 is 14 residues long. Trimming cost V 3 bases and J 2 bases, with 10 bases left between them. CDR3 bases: TGTGCCAGCAGCTTGAGACAGATACAAGAGACCCAGTACTTC. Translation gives CASSLRQIQETQYF.

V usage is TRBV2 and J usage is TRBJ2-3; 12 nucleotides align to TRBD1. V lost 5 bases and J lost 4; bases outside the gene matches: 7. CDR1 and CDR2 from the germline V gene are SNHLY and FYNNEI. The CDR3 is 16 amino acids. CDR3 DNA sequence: TGTGCCAGCAGTCCGCGACGGGACAGGGGGCCAGATACGCAGTATTTT. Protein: CASSPRRDRGPDTQYF.

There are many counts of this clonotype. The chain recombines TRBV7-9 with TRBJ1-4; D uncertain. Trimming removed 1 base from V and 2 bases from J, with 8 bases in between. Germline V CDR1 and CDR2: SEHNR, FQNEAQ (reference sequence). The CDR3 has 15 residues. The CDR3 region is CASSLETQTNEKLFF. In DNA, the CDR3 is TGTGCCAGCAGCTTAGAAACGCAGACTAATGAAAAACTGTTTTTT. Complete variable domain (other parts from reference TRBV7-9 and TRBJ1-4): DTGVSQNPRHKITKRGQNVTFRCDPISEHNRLYWYRQTLGQGPEFLTYFQNEAQLEKSRLLSDRFSAERPKGSFSTLEIQRTEQGDSAMYLCASSLETQTNEKLFFGSGTQLSVL.

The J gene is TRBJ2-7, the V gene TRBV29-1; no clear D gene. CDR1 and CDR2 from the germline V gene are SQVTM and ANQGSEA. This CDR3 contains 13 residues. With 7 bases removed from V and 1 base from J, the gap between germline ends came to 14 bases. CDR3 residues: CSATAQLSYEQYF. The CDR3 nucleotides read TGCAGCGCAACTGCACAGCTTTCCTACGAGCAGTACTTC.